This is a list of T cell receptor beta chains from one sample in a study of T cell repertoires in cytomegalovirus infection. Each CDR3 protein gets one entry after TCRdb re-called the reads with MiXCR. The sample holds approximately 97,000 distinct CDR3 sequences, approximately 15% seen once. The sample consisted of PBMCs. The receptors originated from a human donor in good health (CMV status not recorded). Some clones in this sample may be carry-over from other donors' samples. Each CDR3 is given with its conserved first and last residue. The D gene is left open where the match is weak. For some rows the clone size is stated as once, few or many, or as a class when expanded; others skip it.

j_call | d_call | clone_size | v_call | cdr3_aa | cdr3_nt
TRBJ2-3 | TRBD2 | few | TRBV28 | CASSETGGLGTDTQYF | TGTGCCAGCAGTGAAACGGGGGGGCTGGGCACAGATACGCAGTATTTT
TRBJ1-1 | NA | many | TRBV7-2 | CASSSVGDLNTEAFF | TGTGCCAGCAGCTCAGTAGGGGACCTAAACACTGAAGCTTTCTTT
TRBJ2-3 | TRBD2 | many | TRBV7-2 | CASSLGLAGVADTQYF | TGTGCCAGCAGCCTCGGACTAGCGGGGGTTGCAGATACGCAGTATTTT
TRBJ2-5 | NA | NA | TRBV4-2 | CASSQTAIGRGVGGETQYF | TGTGCCAGCAGCCAGACGGCAATAGGCAGGGGAGTTGGGGGAGAGACCCAGTACTTC
TRBJ1-2 | TRBD1 | many | TRBV7-2 | CASSPRDRGAYGYTF | TGTGCCAGCAGCCCACGGGACAGGGGAGCCTATGGCTACACCTTC
TRBJ1-2 | NA | few | TRBV2 | CASVASDGYTF | TGTGCCAGCGTGGCCTCCGATGGCTACACCTTC
TRBJ1-1 | NA | once | TRBV5-1 | CASSLDPGVNTEAFF | TGCGCCAGCAGCTTGGACCCGGGTGTGAACACTGAAGCTTTCTTT
TRBJ2-3 | TRBD1 | many | TRBV11-2 | CASSRQGGTDTQYF | TGTGCCAGCAGCCGACAGGGTGGGACAGATACGCAGTATTTT
TRBJ2-3 | TRBD2 | medium-sized | TRBV7-8 | CASSLEVLAGGTPNIRTDTQYF | TGTGCCAGCAGCTTAGAGGTTCTAGCGGGGGGGACACCGAATATCCGCACAGATACGCAGTATTTT
TRBJ2-1 | TRBD1 | few | TRBV3-1 | CASSYRGQVYNEQFF | TGTGCCAGCAGCTACCGAGGACAGGTATACAATGAGCAGTTCTTC
TRBJ1-2 | TRBD1 | few | TRBV7-2 | CASSRGQGELGASGFF | TGTGCCAGCAGCCGGGGACAGGGGGAGTTGGGGGCGTCGGGGTTCTTC
TRBJ1-2 | TRBD1 | NA | TRBV28 | CASSPGTGTYGYTF | TGTGCCAGCAGTCCAGGGACAGGGACCTATGGCTACACCTTC
TRBJ1-1 | NA | many | TRBV18 | CASSPSYTNTEAFF | TGTGCCAGCTCTCCGTCCTACACGAACACTGAAGCTTTCTTT
TRBJ1-5 | NA | once | TRBV7-2 | CASSPGYNQPQHF | TGTGCCAGCAGTCCAGGATACAATCAGCCCCAGCATTTT
TRBJ1-6 | TRBD1 | NA | TRBV5-6 | CASSGGQGELSYNSPLHF | TGTGCCAGCAGCGGTGGACAGGGTGAACTCTCCTATAATTCACCCCTCCACTTT